What follows describes a single T cell receptor beta chain. Its antigen remains unidentified. From each donor, a roughly 2.5 ml peripheral blood sample was drawn into PAXgene tubes and stored at -80 degrees C. Total RNA was isolated from whole blood with the PAXgene blood miRNA kit on an automated QIAcube, without T cell sorting. Peripheral blood from monozygotic twin pairs, either concordant or discordant for inflammatory bowel disease, underwent deep TCRalpha and TCRbeta repertoire profiling that used unique molecular barcoding. Smoking habits were recorded for all twin pairs, with individuals classified as current, former or never smokers. Counted from cysteine to phenylalanine, this CDR3 has 13 amino acids. The DNA is unrecorded. According to the germline V gene, CDR1 reads KGHSH and CDR2 reads LQKENI. The source of the sample is a study of monozygotic twins with inflammatory bowel disease (dated by TCRdb to between 2017 and 2020). At the level of the whole study: In total, around 30 monozygotic twin pairs made up the full study: 19 Danish pairs, all IBD-discordant, plus nine German pairs, of which four were IBD-concordant and five were IBD-discordant. The search for disease-associated traits relied mainly on comparing, within discordant pairs, IBD patients with their genetically identical healthy co-twins. Each individual had, on average, about 151 000 unique TCRalpha sequences and 181 000 unique TCRbeta sequences available for analysis. The investigation overall reported the following: The results gave no support for a single strong signal or clonotype linked to IBD. IBD patients shared fewer clonotypes with other individuals than healthy twins did, most markedly in patients showing signs of disease activity. Because patients were on differing immunosuppressive treatments, the repertoires may have picked up extra background noise and inter-individual variability. Different T cell subtypes could not be distinguished in the analysis. No difference in repertoire similarity was observed between concordant and discordant twins, possibly owing to limited statistical power. TCRbeta repertoire diversity, by inverse Simpson index, was decreased in IBD patients compared with their healthy co-twins.

Library preparation used 5' RACE. For each TCR library, 3,000 to 4,000 ng of total RNA was used. For each sample, cDNA synthesis with SMARTScribe reverse transcriptase was split into eight separate reactions. Unique molecular identifiers containing a 6-nucleotide sample barcode were introduced through template switching during cDNA synthesis. Two nested PCRs of 16 and 9 cycles amplified the TCRalpha and TCRbeta cDNA, and bead purification followed each PCR. Before amplification, the cDNA was both treated with uracil DNA-glycosylase and purified with the QIAquick PCR purification kit. The second PCR added Illumina TruSeq-compatible adapters along with sample-specific barcodes. Library quality and concentration were assessed using TapeStation and Qubit, and approximately 5 ng of each library was pooled. Sequencing of the pooled libraries was done on an Illumina HiSeq2500 single-index Rapid Run using custom sequencing primers and 2 x 100 bp reads. In the authors' own workflow: PCR and sequencing errors were corrected by UMI-based consensus assembly using MiGEC version 1.2.6. MiXCR version 2.1.1 was used for V(D)J alignment, clonotype assembly and CDR3 extraction. To normalise gene usage, clonotype sharing and MAIT/NKT TCR abundance, the top 1000, 10 000 and 20 000 clonotypes in each sample were analysed. Diversity was computed as the inverse Simpson index with the vegan R package after downsampling to 27 000 UMIs. Statistical testing used paired Mann-Whitney U tests on the discordant twin pairs and applied Benjamini-Hochberg correction for multiple testing. The reads went through TCRdb reprocessing, and each CDR3 protein sequence gets one entry with no DNA. These V and J calls originate from TCRdb's pipeline instead of the authors' own analysis. This sample's clone table shows fewer than 200,000 distinct CDR3 sequences. The ten largest clones capture roughly 2.3% of the sample.

The clonotype was recovered from a human donor with ulcerative colitis or Crohn's disease, or a healthy co-twin of an affected twin (not recorded which). This sequence uses TRBV18 and TRBJ1-4. The specimen was blood. Here the CDR3 is given as CASSSNLNEKLFF.